The 2 T cell receptor beta chains listed next were all sequenced from one sample in a study of CD8 T cells in ankylosing spondylitis. Study results and caveats: It appeared that ankylosing spondylitis blood was characterized by a TCR beta motif of about 8 highly homologous variants.

No cognate antigen is known for these TCRs. TCRdb reanalysed the 5' RACE reads using MiXCR and keeps one entry per CDR3 protein. The sample records about 840,000 distinct CDR3 sequences, approximately 12% being singletons. The material sequenced was blood, either unsorted or a sorted T cell fraction (not recorded which). The receptors derive from a male donor with ankylosing spondylitis.

This clonotype has more than one count but fewer than ten. The chain is built from TRBV15 and TRBJ1-4; D is uncertain. This CDR3 has 15 residues. V dropped 1 base and J dropped 2 bases, with 8 bases sitting between them. Germline CDR1 LNHNV, CDR2 YYDKDF (reference sequence). CDR3 coding DNA: TGTGCCACCAGCAGAGTTAGGGAGACTAATGAAAAACTGTTTTTT. Amino acid sequence: CATSRVRETNEKLFF.

The V call is TRBV4-2, the J call TRBJ2-3; D is perhaps TRBD2 (5 bases). The V gene's germline CDR1 is LGHNA and CDR2 YNFKEQ. This CDR3 is built from 18 residues. V gave up 3 bases and J gave up 0 bases, with 19 bases separating them. The CDR3 DNA follows: TGTGCCAGCAGCCAGAGCTCCGGCGCGGGCCATAGCACAGATACGCAGTATTTT. It yields the protein CASSQSSGAGHSTDTQYF.